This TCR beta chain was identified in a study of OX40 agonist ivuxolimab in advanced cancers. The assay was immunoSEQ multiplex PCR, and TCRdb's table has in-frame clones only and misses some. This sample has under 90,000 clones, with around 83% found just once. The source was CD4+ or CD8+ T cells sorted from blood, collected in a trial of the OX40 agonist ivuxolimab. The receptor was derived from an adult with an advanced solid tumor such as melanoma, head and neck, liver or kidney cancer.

The CDR3 is CATSRGLAGSYEQYF. CDR3 bases: TGTGCCACCAGCAGAGGGCTAGCGGGGTCGTACGAGCAGTACTTC. The V gene is TRBV15, the J gene TRBJ2-7, with 9 bases lining up with TRBD2. This CDR3 spans 15 amino acids. Germline CDR1 LNHNV, CDR2 YYDKDF (reference sequence). V was pared by 1 base and J by 4 bases, with 5 bases of the junction left unmatched.